Following are 28 T cell receptor beta chains from one sample sequenced in a study of T cells expressing NK-cell markers. TCRdb processed the 5' RACE reads again and assigns one entry to each CDR3 protein, with no DNA. The specimen's table records some 150,000 distinct CDR3 sequences. The specimen was blood T cells: a sorted CD56 or NKG2C T cell subset, CD4+ or CD8+ T cells, or bulk PBMC T cells (not recorded which). These receptors originate from a woman in her forties or fifties in good health.

The chain recombines TRBV6-6 with TRBJ2-1; the TCRdb D gene call, TRBD2, has no DNA to confirm it. The CDR3 is 16 amino acids. Germline V gives CDR1 MNHNY, CDR2 SVGAGI (reference sequence). The CDR3 region is CASSYGGTSGSNEQFF.

The chain joins TRBV4-1 to TRBJ2-1; TCRdb's D call of TRBD2 is untestable without DNA. The germline CDR1 and CDR2 sequences are MGHRA and YSYEKL. The length of the CDR3 is 16 residues. The CDR3 sequence: CASSPGLAGDYNEQFF.

The CDR3 sequence: CASSQEGRGIEKLFF. This rearrangement joins TRBV4-1 to TRBJ1-4; TCRdb names TRBD1, which stays unverified in the absence of DNA. The CDR3 length is 15 residues. CDR1 MGHRA and CDR2 YSYEKL come from the germline V gene.

V is TRBV27 and J is TRBJ2-3; TCRdb indicates TRBD2, and absent DNA this call remains unverified. Germline loops: CDR1 MNHEY, CDR2 SMNVEV (reference sequence). The length of the CDR3 is 13 residues. This CDR3 is CASSQREGLAQYF.

V gene TRBV5-6 combines with J gene TRBJ2-1; with no DNA, the TCRdb D assignment of TRBD1 cannot be verified. The CDR3 contains 15 residues. Per the germline V gene, CDR1 is SGHDT and CDR2 is YYEEEE. The CDR3: CASSFSPGAYNEQFF.

The CDR3 here is CAARGSGEGQPQHF. The chain couples TRBV6-1 to TRBJ1-5; TCRdb designates TRBD1, a call that cannot be tested without DNA. CDR1 and CDR2 (germline): MNHNS, SASEGT. This CDR3 comprises 14 residues.

The CDR3 sequence: CASSLPTGTPEAFF. The chain uses TRBV12-3 or TRBV12-4 and TRBJ1-1; TCRdb outputs TRBD1, but without DNA this stays unchecked. This CDR3 has 14 residues.

The genes are TRBV5-6 and TRBJ2-1; there is no DNA to check the TCRdb D call of TRBD2. From germline, CDR1 is SGHDT and CDR2 YYEEEE. CDR3 length: 19 residues. This chain's CDR3 is CASTHGLAGSFSSYNEQFF. The full variable domain, its missing parts supplied by reference TRBV5-6 and TRBJ2-1, is DAGVTQSPTHLIKTRGQQVTLRCSPKSGHDTVSWYQQALGQGPQFIFQYYEEEERQRGNFPDRFSGHQFPNYSSELNVNALLLGDSALYLCASTHGLAGSFSSYNEQFFGPGTRLTVL.

The J gene is TRBJ1-2, the V gene TRBV20-1; TCRdb's assignment of TRBD1 cannot be checked, as there is no DNA. There are 15 residues in the CDR3. Germline V CDR1 and CDR2: DFQATT, SNEGSKA (reference sequence). The chain's CDR3 is CSATKRVGAFYGYTF.

This chain uses TRBV29-1 with TRBJ1-1; the D gene TCRdb calls, TRBD1, cannot be checked with no DNA. Germline V gene data show CDR1 as SQVTM and CDR2 as ANQGSEA. The length of the CDR3 is 14 residues. The CDR3 reads CSGTTGVMNTEAFF.

The chain combines TRBV25-1 with TRBJ2-1; TCRdb selects TRBD1, and the lack of DNA leaves this call unchecked. This CDR3 comprises 13 residues. The germline CDR1 and CDR2 sequences are MGHDK and SYGVNS. This CDR3 reads CASILTGGNEQFF. Combining the CDR3 with reference TRBV25-1 and TRBJ2-1 gives the whole variable domain EADIYQTPRYLVIGTGKKITLECSQTMGHDKMYWYQQDPGMELHLIHYSYGVNSTEKGDLSSESTVSRIRTEHFPLTLESARPSHTSQYLCASILTGGNEQFFGPGTRLTVL.

Here the CDR3 reads CSARDQGGNEQYF. The chain recombines TRBV20-1 with TRBJ2-7; TCRdb lists TRBD1, though no DNA is available to test this call. This CDR3 is built from 13 residues. The germline CDR1 and CDR2 sequences are DFQATT and SNEGSKA (reference sequence).

The V and J genes are TRBV2 and TRBJ2-7; TCRdb outputs TRBD1, but without DNA this stays unchecked. The CDR3 consists of 13 residues. Germline V lookup: CDR1 SNHLY, CDR2 FYNNEI. The CDR3: CASLGGDSYEQYF. Combining the CDR3 with reference TRBV2 and TRBJ2-7 gives the whole variable domain EPEVTQTPSHQVTQMGQEVILRCVPISNHLYFYWYRQILGQKVEFLVSFYNNEISEKSEIFDDQFSVERPDGSNFTLKIRSTKLEDSAMYFCASLGGDSYEQYFGPGTRLTVT.

This chain uses TRBV5-4 with TRBJ2-3. Germline V lookup: CDR1 SGHNT, CDR2 YYREEE (reference sequence). This CDR3 has 13 residues. The CDR3 region is CASSTAGGDTQYF.

The chain couples TRBV7-8 to TRBJ2-1; TCRdb picks TRBD1, but there is no DNA to check that call. Germline assignment: CDR1 SGHVS and CDR2 FQNEAQ. This CDR3 is 13 amino acids long. CDR3: CASSFGGSNEQFF.

V is TRBV6-4 and J is TRBJ2-3; there is no DNA to check the TCRdb D call of TRBD2. The length of the CDR3 is 15 residues. Germline CDR1 reads MRHNA; CDR2 reads SNTAGT. CDR3 protein: CASSERTSGTDTQYF.

V and J are TRBV5-5 and TRBJ2-1; TCRdb reports TRBD2, a call that lacks DNA to check it against. Germline CDR1 reads SGHKS; CDR2 reads YYEKEE (reference sequence). This CDR3 has 18 residues. The CDR3 is CASSLRLAGVSSYNEQFF.

The V call is TRBV2, the J call TRBJ2-5; TCRdb's D call, TRBD2, is unchecked because there is no DNA. The V gene's germline CDR1 is SNHLY and CDR2 FYNNEI. This CDR3 has 15 residues. The CDR3 loop is CASTISLAGVETQYF.

The chain combines TRBV24-1 with TRBJ2-1; the TCRdb D gene call, TRBD2, has no DNA to confirm it. Germline V gives CDR1 KGHDR, CDR2 SFDVKD. CDR3 length: 14 residues. The CDR3 is CATAESGRDNEQFF.

The rearrangement uses TRBV4-1 and TRBJ2-1; TCRdb indicates TRBD2, and absent DNA this call remains unverified. Germline CDR1 is MGHRA and CDR2 is YSYEKL. CDR3 size: 16 residues. CDR3 loop: CASSQITGLAGDEQFF.

The chain employs TRBV27 and TRBJ2-3; the D call of TRBD2 rests on TCRdb alone, since no DNA is present to check it. Germline V gene data show CDR1 as MNHEY and CDR2 as SMNVEV (reference sequence). This CDR3 is 16 amino acids long. CDR3 loop: CASSHSSGGRTDTQYF.

The chain joins TRBV15 to TRBJ2-5; the TCRdb D gene call, TRBD1, has no DNA to confirm it. CDR3 size: 14 residues. Germline V CDR1 and CDR2: LNHNV, YYDKDF (reference sequence). CDR3 sequence reads: CATSRYRGGETQYF.

The rearrangement uses TRBV7-9 and TRBJ2-3; TCRdb designates TRBD1, a call that cannot be tested without DNA. CDR3 length equals 16 residues. The germline gives CDR1 SEHNR, CDR2 FQNEAQ (reference sequence). The CDR3 loop is CASIPLGSNPTDTQYF.

V and J are TRBV24-1 and TRBJ2-1; there is no DNA to check the TCRdb D call of TRBD1. The CDR3 runs to 17 residues. Germline CDR1 reads KGHDR; CDR2 reads SFDVKD. The CDR3 reads CATSDPDRTENYNEQFF.

The rearrangement links TRBV3-1 to TRBJ1-6. The length of the CDR3 is 14 residues. CDR1 is LGHDT and CDR2 is YNNKEL in the germline V gene (reference sequence). The CDR3 region is CASSPTVSDSPLHF.

The V and J genes are TRBV20-1 and TRBJ2-1. Germline assignment: CDR1 DFQATT and CDR2 SNEGSKA (reference sequence). The CDR3 totals 17 residues. CDR3 loop: CSARDLAVLGSYNEQFF.

The V call is TRBV6-2 or TRBV6-3, the J call TRBJ2-1; TCRdb designates TRBD2, a call that cannot be tested without DNA. Germline CDR1 and CDR2: MNHEY and SVGEGT. The CDR3 is 13 amino acids. Here the CDR3 reads CASSTVAENEQFF.

The chain combines TRBV27 with TRBJ2-2; TCRdb reports TRBD2, a call that lacks DNA to check it against. Germline V gene lookup returns CDR1 MNHEY and CDR2 SMNVEV (reference sequence). The CDR3 runs 16 residues. The CDR3 sequence: CASSPWTSGTAGELFF.